This TCR beta chain is from a study of brain metastases from non-small cell lung cancer. Sequencing used immunoSEQ multiplex PCR; TCRdb keeps in-frame clones, though not all of them. The sample contains almost 4,500 clones, roughly 80% of which appear only once. Trimming stripped 5 bases from V and 10 bases from J, with 21 bases between. The CDR3 has 14 amino acids. Per germline, CDR1 SQVTM and CDR2 ANQGSEA. Sequences were obtained from tumor-adjacent normal tissue. The source of this sequence is a donor aged 40 or over with non-small cell lung cancer. The chain links TRBV29-1 to TRBJ2-1, with D perhaps TRBD2 (6 bases). CDR3: CSVPRDVGLKEQFF. As DNA, the CDR3 is TGCAGCGTTCCCCGGGACGTGGGACTCAAAGAGCAGTTCTTC.